This passage covers 21 T cell receptor beta chains from one sample sequenced in a study of blood T cell repertoires in COVID-19. TCRdb's table, derived via immunoSEQ multiplex PCR, lists solely in-frame clones and lacks some. Seen here are 110,000 to 150,000 clones, about four fifths observed once, and the top ten hold roughly 1.5%. The sequenced material came from peripheral blood. The receptors come from a human donor in a cohort sampled during active COVID-19.

V and J are TRBV7-9 and TRBJ2-5; 9 positions agree with TRBD2. CDR3 size: 16 residues. Trimming at V came to 2 bases and at J to 3 bases, leaving 7 bases not matched to a gene. CDR1 and CDR2 (germline): SEHNR, FQNEAQ (reference sequence). As DNA, the CDR3 is TGTGCCAGCAGCTTACTAGCGGGAACCCGGAAAGAGACCCAGTACTTC. It specifies CASSLLAGTRKETQYF.

This chain uses TRBV19 with TRBJ1-5, with 8 bases matching TRBD1. The CDR3 loop spans 17 amino acids. CDR1 is LNHDA and CDR2 is SQIVND in the germline V gene (reference sequence). Trimming removed 5 bases from V and 6 bases from J; junction bases left unmatched: 15. The chain's CDR3 is CASSDPGQVPKSQPQHF. CDR3 DNA: TGTGCCAGTAGTGATCCGGGACAGGTTCCGAAAAGTCAGCCCCAGCATTTT.

This clone has just one count. The genes are TRBV4-1 and TRBJ2-7; 10 bases line up with TRBD2. Germline V gene sequence: CDR1 MGHRA, CDR2 YSYEKL. This CDR3 has 14 amino acids. The V and J ends lost 3 bases and 4 bases, in that order; junction bases with no gene match: 3. CDR3 sequence (DNA): TGCGCCAGCAGCCATGGACTAGCGGCTTACGAGCAGTACTTC. This encodes CASSHGLAAYEQYF.

The chain joins TRBV29-1 to TRBJ2-1, with 7 bases aligning to TRBD2. The CDR3 loop spans 12 amino acids. V was clipped by 5 bases and J by 5 bases; unmatched bases: 3. Germline lookup yields CDR1 SQVTM and CDR2 ANQGSEA. Here the CDR3 DNA reads TGCAGCGTTCGGGGGGTTAACAATGAGCAGTTCTTC. This gives the protein CSVRGVNNEQFF.

This rearrangement joins TRBV27 to TRBJ2-1, with 12 bases identical to TRBD2. V gave up 7 bases and J gave up 10 bases; unmatched junction bases: 11. Germline V gene sequence: CDR1 MNHEY, CDR2 SMNVEV (reference sequence). The CDR3 extends over 15 amino acids. CDR3 nucleotide sequence: TGTGCCAGCAATAAGGGTCGGCTAGCGGGAGGGGAGCAGTTCTTC. Encoded protein: CASNKGRLAGGEQFF.

The chain employs TRBV12-1 and TRBJ2-1; TRBD2, the table's D call, was not compared with the DNA. TRBV12-1 corresponds to a pseudogene. There are 20 residues in the CDR3. The CDR3 sequence is CASSFAREQLAPLDYNEQFF. In DNA form, the CDR3 reads TGTGCCAGCAGCTTTGCTAGGGAGCAACTAGCGCCTTTAGACTACAATGAGCAGTTCTTC.

This chain uses TRBV27 with TRBJ1-4; 7 bases are a match to TRBD1. The germline V gene encodes CDR1 MNHEY and CDR2 SMNVEV (reference sequence). There are 15 residues in the CDR3. With V trimmed by 0 bases and J by 8 bases, 6 bases remained unmatched. CDR3 DNA sequence: TGTGCCAGCAGTTTATCGGCTACAGGGGCCGAAAAACTGTTTTTT. Translation gives CASSLSATGAEKLFF.

The chain is built from TRBV27 and TRBJ1-6, with unresolved D. The germline gives CDR1 MNHEY, CDR2 SMNVEV (reference sequence). V lost 4 bases and J 9 bases, leaving 19 bases between the germline ends. This CDR3 comprises 16 residues. CDR3 sequence (DNA): TGTGCCAGCAGTTCCCCAGGTCCACGGGCGGGTTCACCCCTCCACTTT. This sequence encodes CASSSPGPRAGSPLHF.

The chain joins TRBV28 to TRBJ2-7, with D possibly matching TRBD2 (7 bases). CDR1 and CDR2 (germline): MDHEN, SYDVKM. V lost 5 bases to trimming and J lost 8 bases, with 22 bases between them. The CDR3 contains 15 residues. CDR3 in DNA: TGTGCCAGCAGTGGAAAGGGGGGAGGGACGGAGAAGCAGTACTTC. Residues: CASSGKGGGTEKQYF.

This clone was counted a single time. The genes are TRBV28 and TRBJ2-7; D may be TRBD2 (7 bases). Trimming removed 7 bases at V and 3 bases at J, with 25 bases between. There are 17 residues in the CDR3. CDR1 is MDHEN, CDR2 SYDVKM, per germline. The chain's CDR3 is CASNGEGHLSRSYEQYF. The CDR3 region has the DNA TGTGCCAGCAATGGGGAGGGACACCTATCAAGGAGCTACGAGCAGTACTTC.

This chain uses TRBV5-4 with TRBJ1-1, with D unclear. This CDR3 has 14 amino acids. V lost 1 base and J 1 base, leaving 8 bases between the germline ends. Germline V CDR1 and CDR2: SGHNT, YYREEE (reference sequence). The CDR3 coding sequence is TGTGCCAGCAGCTTGACCAGGCAGAACACTGAAGCTTTCTTT. The encoded protein is CASSLTRQNTEAFF.

This chain uses TRBV5-1 with TRBJ1-6, with TRBD1 matching 7 bases. J gave up 6 bases and V 4 bases, and 4 bases lay outside the gene matches. Germline CDR1 is SGHRS and CDR2 is YFSETQ. The CDR3 is 14 amino acids. CDR3 region: CASSRTGRNSPLHF. The DNA for the CDR3 is TGCGCCAGCAGCAGGACAGGCCGTAATTCACCCCTCCACTTT.

This clone was picked up one time. This sequence joins TRBV6-5 and TRBJ2-7; 8 nucleotides agree with TRBD1. The V and J ends lost 3 bases and 3 bases, in that order; junction bases with no gene match: 4. This CDR3 spans 14 amino acids. Germline V lookup: CDR1 MNHEY, CDR2 SVGAGI. CDR3: CASSYRRGLYEQYF. CDR3 sequence (DNA): TGTGCCAGCAGTTATCGCAGGGGGCTCTACGAGCAGTACTTC.

The chain carries TRBV7-3 and TRBJ1-4; 7 bases match TRBD1. The CDR3 is made up of 13 amino acids. V was pared by 3 bases and J by 7 bases, with 2 bases of the junction left unmatched. Germline CDR1 and CDR2: SGHTA and FQGTGA. CDR3 protein: CASSLRQGEKLFF. The DNA for the CDR3 is TGTGCCAGCAGCTTGCGACAGGGTGAAAAACTGTTTTTT.

The gene calls are TRBV29-1 and TRBJ1-5; 9 bases are shared with TRBD1. The germline V gene encodes CDR1 SQVTM and CDR2 ANQGSEA. With V trimmed by 6 bases and J by 13 bases, 13 bases remained unmatched. This CDR3 is built from 13 residues. CDR3 protein: CSVTTGGPNSQHF. Written as DNA, the CDR3 is TGCAGCGTAACCACAGGGGGCCCGAACTCTCAGCATTTT.

The chain combines TRBV7-2 with TRBJ2-1; 10 bases agree with TRBD2. The CDR3 loop spans 17 amino acids. Germline CDR1 reads SGHTA; CDR2 reads FQGNSA. J was trimmed by 5 bases and V by 5 bases; bases with no gene match: 12. The CDR3 DNA follows: TGTGCCAGCAGCCCTTGGACTAGCGGTCCTCAAAACAATGAGCAGTTCTTC. It encodes CASSPWTSGPQNNEQFF.

The V call is TRBV11-2, the J call TRBJ1-6; D is uncertain. V dropped 5 bases and J dropped 7 bases, with 12 bases sitting between them. The CDR3 is 14 amino acids. Germline CDR1 SGHAT, CDR2 FQNNGV. The CDR3, as DNA: TGTGCCAGCAGCCCCCGGGTGGTCAATTCACCCCTCCACTTT. Amino acids: CASSPRVVNSPLHF.

This clone came up once. The gene calls are TRBV11-3 and TRBJ2-5, with TRBD2 matching over 7 bases. Germline V lookup: CDR1 SGHNT, CDR2 YENEEA. Unmatched junction bases numbered 10, after V lost 5 bases and J lost 4 bases. The CDR3 loop spans 15 amino acids. DNA for the CDR3: TGTGCCAGCAGCCTTAGCGGGTATTTAGGAGAGACCCAGTACTTC. Protein: CASSLSGYLGETQYF.

The chain recombines TRBV9 with TRBJ2-7; 7 bases line up with TRBD1. CDR1 SGDLS and CDR2 YYNGEE come from the germline V gene. The ends lost 4 bases at V and 6 bases at J; junction bases unmatched: 13. The CDR3 runs 15 residues. The CDR3, as DNA: TGTGCCAGCAGCCCTCGACAGGGTGGAGTATCCGAGCAGTACTTC. As protein: CASSPRQGGVSEQYF.

For the CDR3, the DNA is TGTGCCAGCAGCTTAGCACCTAGCGGGCCTCCCCACGAGCAGTACTTC. It yields the protein CASSLAPSGPPHEQYF. V usage is TRBV7-2 and J usage is TRBJ2-7, with 8 bases that match TRBD2. Germline assignment: CDR1 SGHTA and CDR2 FQGNSA. The V segment lost 0 bases and the J segment 5 bases; nucleotides outside the gene matches: 9. This CDR3 has 16 residues.

The V gene is TRBV19, the J gene TRBJ1-6, with 7 bases lining up with TRBD1. The length of the CDR3 is 15 residues. CDR1 LNHDA and CDR2 SQIVND come from the germline V gene (reference sequence). Trimming cost V 3 bases and J 6 bases; bases outside gene matches: 5. The CDR3 is CASSIDAGGNSPLHF. CDR3 DNA sequence: TGTGCCAGTAGTATCGATGCAGGGGGTAATTCACCCCTCCACTTT.